Described below is a single T cell receptor (beta chain) sequence and its context. Its antigen remains undetermined. Base qualities are not at hand, and no much larger clone is one base apart. Counted from cysteine to phenylalanine, this CDR3 has 13 amino acids. Left in the record is the CDR3 DNA by itself, 39 bases read in frame from the first base. For CDR1 and CDR2, the germline V gene lists SGHDT and YYEEEE. Trimming costs V 2 bases and J 7 bases, and their ends lie 9 bases apart. The data belong to a study of shared clonotypes between healthy human individuals (dated by TCRdb to about 2020). Regarding the research as a whole: The cohort comprised a couple of women and a few men aged 18 to 49 years. For each donor, CD4 naive and CD4 memory were each given three plates, CD8 naive was given two plates, and CD8 memory was given one plate. To estimate repertoire size and how much clonotypes are shared between individuals, the study performed deep sequencing of blood TCR repertoires from 4 to 6 healthy adults. Libraries were prepared and TCR repertoires were sequenced by different laboratories using diverse techniques, in order to increase sequencing depth and limit assay-specific biases. Leukapheresis yielded between about 0.9 and 9 billion PBMCs per donor.

Using the deep immunoSEQ assay, TCR CDR3 regions were amplified from genomic DNA by multiplex PCR. Extracted genomic DNA from each cell subset was spread evenly across all wells of several immunoSEQ 96-well plates, with each plate serving as a replicate. For sorted subsets, 200 ng of genomic DNA, equivalent to around 29,000 T cell genomes, went into each replicate PCR. The purified libraries were quantified using a Qubit 3.0 fluorometer, sized with a Bioanalyzer 2100, and then quantified again using the KAPA Library Quantification kit. Every immunoSEQ 96-well plate was sequenced on a dedicated single-read 150-cycle Illumina NextSeq 550 flow cell. Per the original workflow: Because only junctional sequences without quality scores were contained in the immunoSEQ output, filtering matching that applied to full-length reads could not be performed. Sequences were annotated with PyIR, a Python wrapper for IgBLAST v1.9, using IMGT germline references to assign V/J genes and CDR3. Reads were removed for weak V/J assignments (E-value above 1e-6), missing CDR3, stop codons, out-of-frame junctions, or ambiguous translated residues. V3J clonotypes were defined by identical inferred V gene, J gene, and CDR3 amino acid sequence. To compute the percentage overlap between repertoires, the number of shared unique clonotypes was divided by the size of the smaller repertoire. Three approaches were used to assess repertoire richness: RTK rarefaction, the Chao1 estimator, and Recon v2.1 estimates of unobserved clonotypes. Generation probabilities were computed with OLGA for all TCRbeta clonotypes obtained by the gDNA method from four donors. TCRdb limited this immuneACCESS table to in-frame rearrangements with V and J called. A share of clones is missing; checked studies link under half to unresolved V genes, and the rest is unexplained. V and J calls and clone size follow that table, whereas D and trimming were derived from the DNA. The sample data list 2 million to 2.5 million clones, and approximately 93% of these were observed just once. The ten largest clones represent 0.39% of the sample.

Healthy HIV-negative adults with no recently reported acute infections or vaccinations were included as donors. All donors were Caucasian adults living in Nashville, Tennessee, USA. Magnetic negative selection was used to enrich CD4+ T cells, after which naive cells were positively selected on CD45RA and the negative fraction became the memory subset. After blood collection by leukapheresis, PBMCs were isolated using Ficoll-Histopaque density gradient centrifugation and then cryopreserved in the vapor phase of liquid nitrogen. Analytical flow cytometry was used to check the purity and quantity of each magnetically sorted T cell population. From each sorted fraction, genomic DNA was isolated and quantified by UV absorbance on a Nanodrop 2000c. On the study overall, not on this receptor specifically: Sharing across four donors was observed for approximately 5% of naive CD4, 3% to 4% of naive CD8, over 2% of memory CD4, and over 0.3% of memory CD8 clonotypes. The small number of donors limited the genetic and exposure-history diversity represented. Higher generation probabilities were observed for clonotypes shared by all four sorted-subset donors than for non-shared clonotypes. Even with the large sequencing depth, rarefaction of the sorted-subset datasets indicated that sequencing was incomplete. Estimated clonotype richness was generally larger for naive than for memory subsets. Pairwise subsampling led to the expectation that sequencing depth would affect the degree of clonotype sharing among donors. Sampling was limited to blood, and TCR repertoires in tissue likely differ from TCR repertoires in blood.

The source material was naive CD4+ T cells from PBMCs. The cell subset or site label for this specimen denotes: CD45RA+ positively selected. Rearrangement joined TRBV5-6 to TRBJ1-4, and perhaps TRBD1 as D gene, on 5 matching bases. The sequence derives from a man between 18 and 29 years old in good health. Some clones in this sample may be carry-over from other donors' samples. The DNA reads as follows: TGTGCCAGCAGCTTACGGGGGGGTGAAAAACTGTTTTTT. This sequence encodes CASSLRGGEKLFF.